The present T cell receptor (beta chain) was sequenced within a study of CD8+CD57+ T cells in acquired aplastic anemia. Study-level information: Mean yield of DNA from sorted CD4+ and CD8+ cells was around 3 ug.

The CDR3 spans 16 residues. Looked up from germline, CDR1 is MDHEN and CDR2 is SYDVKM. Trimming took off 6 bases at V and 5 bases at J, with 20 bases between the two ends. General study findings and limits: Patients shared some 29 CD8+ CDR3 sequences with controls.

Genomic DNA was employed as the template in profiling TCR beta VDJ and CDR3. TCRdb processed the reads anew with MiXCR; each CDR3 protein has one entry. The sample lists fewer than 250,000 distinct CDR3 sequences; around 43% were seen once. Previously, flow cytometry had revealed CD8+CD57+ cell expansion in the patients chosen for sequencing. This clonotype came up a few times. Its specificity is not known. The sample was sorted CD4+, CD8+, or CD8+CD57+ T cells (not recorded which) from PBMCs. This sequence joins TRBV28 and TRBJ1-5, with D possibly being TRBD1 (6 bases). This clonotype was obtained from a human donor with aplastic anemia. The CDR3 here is CASRPPGQGLDQPQHF. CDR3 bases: TGTGCCAGCAGACCTCCAGGGCAGGGGCTAGATCAGCCCCAGCATTTT.